Presented here are 18 T cell receptor beta chains from one specimen sequenced in a study of siplizumab effects on memory and regulatory T cells. Profiled with immunoSEQ multiplex PCR; TCRdb holds only in-frame clones, not every one. This sample has more than 85,000 clones, with around 90% found just once. Sequencing was performed on CD4+ T cells sorted from blood. The receptors were sampled from a human donor in good health.

The rearrangement links TRBV19 to TRBJ1-5; 12 bases line up with TRBD1. CDR3 length equals 16 residues. Losses at the gene ends were 3 bases for V and 6 bases for J; bases not matched to a gene: 6. Germline CDR1 reads LNHDA; CDR2 reads SQIVND (reference sequence). Here the CDR3 reads CASSIPGTGGTQPQHF. In DNA form, the CDR3 reads TGTGCCAGTAGTATTCCCGGGACAGGGGGCACTCAGCCCCAGCATTTT.

The chain recombines TRBV19 with TRBJ1-1; TRBD1 matches 8 bases. V lost 7 bases and J lost 5; bases outside the gene matches: 9. The germline V gene encodes CDR1 LNHDA and CDR2 SQIVND (reference sequence). The CDR3 is 14 residues long. The CDR3 loop is CASNIDRGGTEAFF. CDR3 bases: TGTGCCAGTAACATTGACAGGGGAGGGACTGAAGCTTTCTTT.

V gene TRBV6-6 combines with J gene TRBJ2-7; 7 bases agree with TRBD2. V lost 8 bases, J lost 5 bases, and 9 bases stayed unmatched. Germline V gives CDR1 MNHNY, CDR2 SVGAGI (reference sequence). The CDR3 length is 13 residues. This CDR3 is CASRLGGYHEQYF. Here the CDR3 DNA reads TGTGCCAGCCGCCTGGGGGGGTACCACGAGCAGTACTTC.

The V and J genes are TRBV2 and TRBJ2-3, with 7 bases identical to TRBD1. Germline lookup yields CDR1 SNHLY and CDR2 FYNNEI. The V gene end was trimmed by 6 bases and the J gene end by 6 bases; junction bases not matched to a gene: 12. This CDR3 has 15 amino acids. CDR3 sequence (DNA): TGTGCCAGCAGGGACAGGCCCTTTTCGTCGGATACGCAGTATTTT. Encoded protein: CASRDRPFSSDTQYF.

This chain joins TRBV5-1 and TRBJ1-1, with 11 bases aligning to TRBD1. The ends lost 0 bases at V and 10 bases at J; junction bases unmatched: 2. CDR1 and CDR2 (germline): SGHRS, YFSETQ. The CDR3 extends over 13 amino acids. The CDR3 region is CASSLVGQGAAFF. The CDR3 DNA reads TGCGCCAGCAGCTTGGTAGGACAGGGGGCAGCTTTCTTT.

This chain links TRBV11-2 with TRBJ2-3; TRBD2 aligns across 9 bases. The CDR3 is made up of 16 amino acids. Trimming cost V 0 bases and J 1 base; bases outside gene matches: 2. Germline V lookup: CDR1 SGHAT, CDR2 FQNNGV. The CDR3 nucleotides are TGTGCCAGCAGCTTAGATGTAGCGGGAGGCACAGATACGCAGTATTTT. This codes for CASSLDVAGGTDTQYF.

The rearrangement uses TRBV10-3 and TRBJ1-6; D remains unclear. Trimming took 4 bases from V and 0 from J, leaving 7 bases between them. There are 15 residues in the CDR3. Germline loops: CDR1 ENHRY, CDR2 SYGVKD. The CDR3: CAISALISYNSPLHF. The CDR3 DNA reads as TGTGCCATCAGTGCCCTTATCTCCTATAATTCACCCCTCCACTTT.

This rearrangement joins TRBV11-2 to TRBJ2-2; D may be TRBD1 (5 bases). Germline V gives CDR1 SGHAT, CDR2 FQNNGV. The CDR3 runs to 15 residues. The V and J ends lost 0 bases and 7 bases respectively, with 12 bases between them. CDR3 amino acids: CASSLDPYRRGELFF. The CDR3 DNA reads TGTGCCAGCAGCTTAGATCCATACAGGCGCGGGGAGCTGTTTTTT.

The chain employs TRBV19 and TRBJ2-1; 7 bases agree with TRBD1. This CDR3 spans 16 amino acids. With 5 bases clipped from V and 0 bases from J, the junction kept 7 bases outside the gene matches. Looked up from germline, CDR1 is LNHDA and CDR2 is SQIVND (reference sequence). The CDR3 coding sequence is TGTGCCAGTAGTGGGGGACAGACCGGCTCCTACAATGAGCAGTTCTTC. Its translation: CASSGGQTGSYNEQFF.

This chain connects TRBV6-5 to TRBJ1-5, with no clear D. Between the trimmed V and J ends, which lost 8 bases and 5 bases, there was a span of 16 bases. CDR3 size: 14 residues. Germline V lookup: CDR1 MNHEY, CDR2 SVGAGI. The CDR3 loop reads CASLQAPPDQPQHF. CDR3 nucleotides: TGTGCCAGCCTCCAGGCACCGCCAGATCAGCCCCAGCATTTT.

CDR3 sequence: CASSEKQGSNEQFF. As DNA, the CDR3 is TGTGCCAGCAGTGAAAAACAGGGATCCAATGAGCAGTTCTTC. The chain combines TRBV6-1 with TRBJ2-1; the D gene is possibly TRBD1 (6 bases). The CDR3 is 14 residues long. V was clipped by 2 bases and J by 6 bases, with 11 bases between them. CDR1 and CDR2 (germline): MNHNS, SASEGT.

The chain uses TRBV19 and TRBJ1-5; D perhaps matches TRBD1 (5 bases). With 2 bases removed from V and 2 bases from J, the gap between germline ends came to 10 bases. The CDR3 has 15 residues. Looked up from germline, CDR1 is LNHDA and CDR2 is SQIVND (reference sequence). CDR3 coding DNA: TGTGCCAGTAGTATACGGGGGAATCGCAATCAGCCCCAGCATTTT. Its translation is CASSIRGNRNQPQHF.

The chain links TRBV2 to TRBJ2-6; D assignment may be TRBD1 or TRBD2 (5 bases each). Trimming pared 2 bases from V and 0 bases from J, leaving 20 bases between. The CDR3 is 20 amino acids. Germline CDR1 reads SNHLY; CDR2 reads FYNNEI. The DNA for the CDR3 is TGTGCCAGCAGTGAATTCTTACTGGGGACGGAGAGCTCTGGGGCCAACGTCCTGACTTTC. Its protein product is CASSEFLLGTESSGANVLTF.

The rearrangement joins TRBV27 to TRBJ1-2; no clear D gene. Germline values: CDR1 MNHEY, CDR2 SMNVEV (reference sequence). The CDR3 spans 15 residues. V lost 5 bases and J lost 0, with 13 bases in between. The CDR3 loop reads CASSRKPGANYGYTF. CDR3 DNA: TGTGCCAGCAGTAGGAAGCCGGGAGCTAACTATGGCTACACCTTC.

The J gene is TRBJ2-7, the V gene TRBV6-5; D possibly corresponds to TRBD1 (7 bases). Germline values: CDR1 MNHEY, CDR2 SVGAGI. V lost 11 bases and J 0 bases, leaving 11 bases between the germline ends. The CDR3 contains 12 residues. CDR3 nucleotides: TGTGCCGGCCAGGGGGGCTCCTACGAGCAGTACTTC. Translated: CAGQGGSYEQYF.

The chain couples TRBV10-1 to TRBJ2-7, with D possibly being TRBD1 (5 bases). The CDR3 spans 13 residues. Germline loops: CDR1 WNHNN, CDR2 SYGVQD (reference sequence). Deletions cut 3 bases from V and 2 bases from J, with 8 bases between. The CDR3 DNA is TGCGCCAGCAGTGACCAGGGCCCCTACGAGCAGTACTTC. This encodes CASSDQGPYEQYF.

The rearrangement links TRBV2 to TRBJ1-5, with 11 positions matching TRBD1. This CDR3 is 14 amino acids long. Germline loops: CDR1 SNHLY, CDR2 FYNNEI. The J segment lost 3 bases and the V segment lost 9 bases, leaving 4 bases of the junction unmatched. The CDR3 bases are TGTGCCAGTAAGGGACAGGGGGACAATCAGCCCCAGCATTTT. As protein: CASKGQGDNQPQHF.

The genes are TRBV30 and TRBJ2-3; D gene ambiguous. CDR1 is GTSNPN and CDR2 is SVGIG in the germline V gene (reference sequence). Trimming shortened V by 0 bases and J by 6 bases, and 10 bases separated the two germline ends. The CDR3 is made up of 13 amino acids. This CDR3 reads CAWSVRPGDTQYF. In DNA, the CDR3 is TGTGCCTGGAGTGTACGACCGGGCGATACGCAGTATTTT.